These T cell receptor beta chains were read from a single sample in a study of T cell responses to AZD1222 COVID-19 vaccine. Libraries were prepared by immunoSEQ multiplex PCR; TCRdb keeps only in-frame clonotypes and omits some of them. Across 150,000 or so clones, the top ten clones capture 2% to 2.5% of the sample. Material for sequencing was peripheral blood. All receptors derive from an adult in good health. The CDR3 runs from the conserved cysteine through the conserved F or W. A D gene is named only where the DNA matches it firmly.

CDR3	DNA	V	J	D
CSAVTSGDAAGELFF	TGCAGCGCTGTCACCTCAGGGGATGCGGCCGGGGAGCTGTTTTTT	TRBV29-1	TRBJ2-2	.
CAISDGANQPQHF	TGTGCCATCAGTGACGGAGCGAATCAGCCCCAGCATTTT	TRBV10-3	TRBJ1-5	.
CASSQKGDRRSNSPLHF	TGTGCCAGCAGTCAAAAAGGGGACAGGCGTTCGAATTCACCCCTCCACTTT	TRBV6-6	TRBJ1-6	TRBD1
CATSREDRARDQYGYTF	TGTGCCACCAGCAGAGAGGACAGGGCCCGAGACCAATATGGCTACACCTTC	TRBV15	TRBJ1-2	TRBD1
CASSPREGTNYGYTF	TGTGCCAGCAGCCCTCGGGAGGGAACCAACTATGGCTACACCTTC	TRBV7-2	TRBJ1-2	.
CASSAGTGEYNEQFF	TGTGCCAGCAGCGCCGGGACAGGGGAGTACAATGAGCAGTTCTTC	TRBV9	TRBJ2-1	TRBD1
CASSPTGPGDTQYF	TGCGCCAGCAGCCCGACAGGCCCGGGGGATACGCAGTATTTT	TRBV5-1	TRBJ2-3	.
CASSELQETQYF	TGTGCCAGCAGTGAACTACAAGAGACCCAGTACTTC	TRBV6-1	TRBJ2-5	.
CASRDRRTNYGYTF	TGTGCCAGCAGGGACAGGCGTACTAACTATGGCTACACCTTC	TRBV6-5	TRBJ1-2	TRBD1
CASSIPPTEPSAKNIQYF	TGTGCCAGTAGTATCCCCCCGACAGAACCCTCAGCCAAAAACATTCAGTACTTC	TRBV19	TRBJ2-4	.
CASSPGLGHSYSETQYF	TGTGCCAGCAGCCCGGGCTTGGGACATAGCTATTCCGAGACCCAGTACTTC	TRBV5-4	TRBJ2-5	.
CASKDRERGTEAFF	TGTGCCAGCAAAGACAGGGAACGCGGCACTGAAGCTTTCTTT	TRBV19	TRBJ1-1	TRBD1
CASSLSPTGRGVTDTQYF	TGTGCCAGCAGTCTAAGTCCTACAGGGAGAGGGGTTACAGATACGCAGTATTTT	TRBV27	TRBJ2-3	.
CASSRGQSKNIQYF	TGTGCCAGCTCACGGGGACAGAGCAAAAACATTCAGTACTTC	TRBV18	TRBJ2-4	TRBD1
CASSRPGTGRNEQFF	TGTGCCAGCAGCCGGCCAGGGACAGGGCGTAATGAGCAGTTCTTC	TRBV6-2/TRBV6-3	TRBJ2-1	TRBD1
CATSSGLAGDYEQYF	TGTGCCACCAGCTCGGGACTAGCGGGGGACTACGAGCAGTACTTC	TRBV24-1	TRBJ2-7	TRBD2
CASSLAPGSSLETQYF	TGTGCCAGCAGCTTAGCGCCAGGTTCTTCCCTGGAGACCCAGTACTTC	TRBV7-9	TRBJ2-5	.
CASRGTGSTNYGYTF	TGTGCCAGCCGCGGGACAGGGAGTACTAACTATGGCTACACCTTC	TRBV6-5	TRBJ1-2	TRBD1
CASSLGGTGEKLFF	TGCGCCAGCAGCTTGGGGGGTACGGGTGAAAAACTGTTTTTT	TRBV5-1	TRBJ1-4	.
CASISGTVPYGYTF	TGTGCCAGCATCTCTGGGACAGTGCCTTATGGCTACACCTTC	TRBV28	TRBJ1-2	TRBD1
CSASEGVDYGYTF	TGCAGTGCTAGTGAGGGCGTTGACTATGGCTACACCTTC	TRBV20-1	TRBJ1-2	.
CASSNQGGDTQYF	TGTGCCAGTAGTAACCAGGGGGGAGATACGCAGTATTTT	TRBV19	TRBJ2-3	.
CASSLGRKNTEAFF	TGTGCCAGCAGTCTCGGACGGAAGAACACTGAAGCTTTCTTT	TRBV5-5	TRBJ1-1	.
CASSYGRGTLETQYF	TGTGCCAGCAGTTACGGAAGGGGGACCTTAGAGACCCAGTACTTC	TRBV6-5	TRBJ2-5	.
CAWGQGARDEQFF	TGTGCCTGGGGACAGGGGGCGCGGGATGAGCAGTTCTTC	TRBV30	TRBJ2-1	TRBD1
CASSLTVGDEAFF	TGTGCCAGCAGCTTGACAGTGGGGGATGAAGCTTTCTTT	TRBV7-3	TRBJ1-1	.
CASSFQGRLNYGYTF	TGTGCCAGCAGTTTTCAGGGGAGGCTTAACTATGGCTACACCTTC	TRBV27	TRBJ1-2	.
CASSPTSALYNEQFF	TGTGCCAGCAGCCCTACTAGTGCTCTTTACAATGAGCAGTTCTTC	TRBV5-4	TRBJ2-1	.
CAWSVGGGELFF	TGTGCCTGGAGTGTGGGTGGAGGGGAGCTGTTTTTT	TRBV30	TRBJ2-2	.
CASSQESGDTDTQYF	TGCGCCAGCAGCCAAGAGAGCGGGGACACAGATACGCAGTATTTT	TRBV4-1	TRBJ2-3	TRBD2
CASSEGPRTGSPYGYTF	TGTGCCAGCAGTGAAGGTCCCCGGACAGGGAGCCCCTATGGCTACACCTTC	TRBV6-1	TRBJ1-2	TRBD1
CASSYALGEQFF	TGTGCCAGCAGCTACGCCCTTGGTGAGCAGTTCTTC	TRBV7-3	TRBJ2-1	.
CASSLDPRGGSKNIQYF	TGTGCCAGCAGCTTAGACCCGCGGGGGGGGTCCAAAAACATTCAGTACTTC	TRBV11-2	TRBJ2-4	TRBD2
CASSEALGTSQETQYF	TGTGCCAGCAGTGAAGCGCTTGGGACATCCCAAGAGACCCAGTACTTC	TRBV6-1	TRBJ2-5	.
CAWSGGQGYGYTF	TGTGCCTGGAGCGGGGGACAGGGCTATGGCTACACCTTC	TRBV30	TRBJ1-2	TRBD1
CASSLDDSSHSPLHF	TGTGCCAGCAGCTTAGACGACAGTTCCCATTCACCCCTCCACTTT	TRBV7-9	TRBJ1-6	.
CASRDDSQPQHF	TGTGCCAGCAGGGATGACAGCCAGCCCCAGCATTTT	TRBV2	TRBJ1-5	.
CASSPVLMRGAADTQYF	TGTGCCAGCAGCCCGGTCTTGATGCGGGGGGCGGCAGATACGCAGTATTTT	TRBV5-8	TRBJ2-3	TRBD2
CASSPYPGQVVGYTF	TGTGCCAGCAGCCCATATCCGGGACAGGTCGTAGGCTACACCTTC	TRBV11-2	TRBJ1-2	TRBD1
CASSQDRASGGRETQYF	TGTGCCAGCAGCCAAGATAGGGCTAGCGGGGGTCGGGAGACCCAGTACTTC	TRBV3-1/TRBV3-2	TRBJ2-5	TRBD2
CAIRQPGQGSYEQYF	TGTGCCATCAGGCAACCGGGACAGGGCTCCTACGAGCAGTACTTC	TRBV10-3	TRBJ2-7	TRBD1
CSVEDPDRLSYGYTF	TGCAGCGTTGAAGACCCGGACAGGCTCAGCTATGGCTACACCTTC	TRBV29-1	TRBJ1-2	TRBD1
CASSSTQGRNSPLHF	TGTGCCAGCAGTTCAACACAGGGAAGAAATTCACCCCTCCACTTT	TRBV6-5	TRBJ1-6	.
CASSLTGPGDTF	TGCGCCAGCAGCTTGACAGGTCCGGGCGACACCTTC	TRBV5-1	TRBJ1-2	.